Included here is one T cell receptor (beta chain) sequence, with context. Germline CDR1 MDHEN, CDR2 SYDVKM. The CDR3 covers 14 residues. Trimming cost V 5 bases and J 6 bases; bases outside gene matches: 5. This entry comes from a study of control samples from healthy donors and cancer patients. Data came from immunoSEQ multiplex PCR; TCRdb stores just in-frame clones and leaves some out. Here the sample spans 150,000 to 200,000 clones, almost 90% being singletons. The sample consisted of blood. The origin of this receptor is a man in his late teens or twenties in good health. The chain joins TRBV28 to TRBJ1-5, with 9 bases matching TRBD1. The CDR3 region is CASSPGQGRQPQHF. The CDR3 nucleotides read TGTGCCAGCAGTCCGGGACAGGGTCGTCAGCCCCAGCATTTT.